Listed below are T cell receptor beta chains from one sample, sequenced in a study of blood T cell repertoires in COVID-19. The data were produced by immunoSEQ multiplex PCR, yet TCRdb's version contains in-frame clones alone and is incomplete. The table includes approximately 100,000 clones, approximately 91% detected once. Material for sequencing was peripheral blood. These receptor sequences come from a human donor in a cohort sampled during active COVID-19. Both conserved end residues are part of each CDR3.

CDR3	V	J
CASGTPTGISYEQYF	TRBV2	TRBJ2-7
CASSRTGAYEQYF	TRBV6-5	TRBJ2-7
CASVQGIDGYTF	TRBV28	TRBJ1-2
CASSGTGGSLNGYTF	TRBV25-1	TRBJ1-2
CASSLQAGGELFF	TRBV27	TRBJ2-2
CASSPTGVGGEKLFF	TRBV28	TRBJ1-4
CASRVGGSPLHF	TRBV28	TRBJ1-6
CASVSGINQPQHF	TRBV2	TRBJ1-5
CASSLAPTGGNYEQYF	TRBV5-1	TRBJ2-7
CASSRDSNTEAFF	TRBV7-8	TRBJ1-1
CASSIKSYMDTEAFF	TRBV7-8	TRBJ1-1
CASSHGFPAGEGEKLFF	TRBV3-1/TRBV3-2	TRBJ1-4
CATSRAGTGRNEQFF	TRBV15	TRBJ2-1
CASSRQGVGNTEAFF	TRBV19	TRBJ1-1
CASSPPGQSMGTGAEAFF	TRBV18	TRBJ1-1
CASSPGTGDLSYNSPLHF	TRBV11-3	TRBJ1-6
CASSTIQGRNGYTF	TRBV19	TRBJ1-2
CASSFLSGRNDEQFF	TRBV11-2	TRBJ2-1
CASAPRGGGVNEQFF	TRBV2	TRBJ2-1
CASNSLREGRGNEQFF	TRBV19	TRBJ2-1
CASSWRGVKTGELFF	TRBV27	TRBJ2-2
CASGGTVNIQYF	TRBV28	TRBJ2-4